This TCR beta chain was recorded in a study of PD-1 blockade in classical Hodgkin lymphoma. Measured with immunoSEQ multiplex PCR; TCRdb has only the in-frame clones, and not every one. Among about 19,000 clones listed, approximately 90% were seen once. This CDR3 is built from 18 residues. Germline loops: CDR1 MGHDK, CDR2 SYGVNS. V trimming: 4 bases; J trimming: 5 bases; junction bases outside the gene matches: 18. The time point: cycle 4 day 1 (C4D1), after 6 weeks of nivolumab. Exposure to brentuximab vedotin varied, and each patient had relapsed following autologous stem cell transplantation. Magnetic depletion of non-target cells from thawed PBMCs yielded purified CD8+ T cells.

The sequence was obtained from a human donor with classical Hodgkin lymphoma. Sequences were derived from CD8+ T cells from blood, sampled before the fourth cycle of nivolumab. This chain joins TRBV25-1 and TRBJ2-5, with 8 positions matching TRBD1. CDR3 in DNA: TGTGCCAGCAGTGGACGACGACAGGGGTTGGTTTCTAGCGAGACCCAGTACTTC. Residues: CASSGRRQGLVSSETQYF.